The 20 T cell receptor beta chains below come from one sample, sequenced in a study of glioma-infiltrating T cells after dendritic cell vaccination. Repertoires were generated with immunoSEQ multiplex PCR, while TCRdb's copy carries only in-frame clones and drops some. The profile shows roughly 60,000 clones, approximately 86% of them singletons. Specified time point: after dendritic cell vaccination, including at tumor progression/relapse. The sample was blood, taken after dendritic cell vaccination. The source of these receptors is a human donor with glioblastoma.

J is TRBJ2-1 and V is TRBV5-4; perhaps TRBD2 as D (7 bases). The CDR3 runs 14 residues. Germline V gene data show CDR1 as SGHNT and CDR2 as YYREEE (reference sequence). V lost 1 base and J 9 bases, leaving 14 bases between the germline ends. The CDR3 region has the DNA TGTGCCAGCAGCTTGTTGGGGGGGCAGGGTGAGCAGTTCTTC. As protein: CASSLLGGQGEQFF.

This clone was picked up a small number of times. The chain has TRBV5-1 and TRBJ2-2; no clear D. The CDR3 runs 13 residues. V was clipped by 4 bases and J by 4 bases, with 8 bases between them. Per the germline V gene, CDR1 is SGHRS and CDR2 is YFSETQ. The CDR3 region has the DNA TGCGCCAGCAGCACTTCGGTCACCGGGGAGCTGTTTTTT. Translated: CASSTSVTGELFF.

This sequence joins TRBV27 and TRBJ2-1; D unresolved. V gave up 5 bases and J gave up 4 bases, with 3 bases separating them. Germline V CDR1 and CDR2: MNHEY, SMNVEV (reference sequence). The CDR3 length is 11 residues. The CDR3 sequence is CASSQYNEQFF. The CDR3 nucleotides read TGTGCCAGCAGTCAATACAATGAGCAGTTCTTC.

The CDR3 region has the DNA TGTGCCAGCTCACCACAGGGGGCGGCTAATGAAAAACTGTTTTTT. Amino acids: CASSPQGAANEKLFF. This sequence joins TRBV18 and TRBJ1-4, with 7 bases matching TRBD1. The ends lost 1 base at V and 3 bases at J; junction bases unmatched: 2. CDR1 and CDR2 (germline): KGHSH, LQKENI. The CDR3 totals 15 residues.

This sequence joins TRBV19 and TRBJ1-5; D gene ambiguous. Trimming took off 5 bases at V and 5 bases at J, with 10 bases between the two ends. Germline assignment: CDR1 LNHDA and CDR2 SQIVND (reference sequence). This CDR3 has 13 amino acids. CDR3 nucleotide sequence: TGTGCCAGTAGTGTCCTTGGGCATCAGCCCCAGCATTTT. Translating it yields CASSVLGHQPQHF. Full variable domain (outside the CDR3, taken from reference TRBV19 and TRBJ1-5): DGGITQSPKYLFRKEGQNVTLSCEQNLNHDAMYWYRQDPGQGLRLIYYSQIVNDFQKGDIAEGYSVSREKKESFPLTVTSAQKNPTAFYLCASSVLGHQPQHFGDGTRLSIL.

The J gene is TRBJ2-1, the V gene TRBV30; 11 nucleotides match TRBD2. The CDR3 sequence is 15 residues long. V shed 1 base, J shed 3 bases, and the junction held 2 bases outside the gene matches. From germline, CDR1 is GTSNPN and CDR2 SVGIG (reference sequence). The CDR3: CAWSGLAGLYNEQFF. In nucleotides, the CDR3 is TGTGCCTGGAGTGGACTAGCGGGGCTCTACAATGAGCAGTTCTTC.

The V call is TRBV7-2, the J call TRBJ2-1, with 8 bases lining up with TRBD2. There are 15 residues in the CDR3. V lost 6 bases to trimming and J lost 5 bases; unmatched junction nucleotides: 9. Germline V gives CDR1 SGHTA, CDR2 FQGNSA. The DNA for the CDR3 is TGTGCCAGCAGATCCCCCACTAGCGGTAACAATGAGCAGTTCTTC. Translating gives CASRSPTSGNNEQFF.

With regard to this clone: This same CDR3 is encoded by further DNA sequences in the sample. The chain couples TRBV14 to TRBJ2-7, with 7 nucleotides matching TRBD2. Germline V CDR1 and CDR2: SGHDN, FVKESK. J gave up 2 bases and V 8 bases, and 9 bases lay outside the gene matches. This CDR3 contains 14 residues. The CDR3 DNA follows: TGTGCCAGCGATAGACTAGCTCCACCCTACGAGCAGTACTTC. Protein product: CASDRLAPPYEQYF.

Here the CDR3 reads CASRGTSDTGELFF. The DNA of the CDR3 is TGTGCCAGCAGGGGGACTAGCGACACCGGGGAGCTGTTTTTT. This chain links TRBV25-1 with TRBJ2-2, with TRBD2 matching 10 bases. CDR3 length: 14 residues. CDR1 is MGHDK and CDR2 is SYGVNS in the germline V gene. The junction had 1 base not matched to a gene; V was cut back by 6 bases and J by 3 bases.

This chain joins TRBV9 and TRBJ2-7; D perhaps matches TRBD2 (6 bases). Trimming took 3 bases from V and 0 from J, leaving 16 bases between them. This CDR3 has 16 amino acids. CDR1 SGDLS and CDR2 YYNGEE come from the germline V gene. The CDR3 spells CASSGSAGPGSYEQYF. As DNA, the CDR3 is TGTGCCAGCAGCGGATCAGCGGGCCCAGGCTCCTACGAGCAGTACTTC.

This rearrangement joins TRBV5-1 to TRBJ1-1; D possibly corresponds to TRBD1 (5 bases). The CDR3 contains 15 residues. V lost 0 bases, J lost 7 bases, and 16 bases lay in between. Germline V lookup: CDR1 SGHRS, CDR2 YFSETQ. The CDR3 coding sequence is TGCGCCAGCAGCTTGGTTGGCGGGGGGAGTGGTGAAGCTTTCTTT. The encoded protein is CASSLVGGGSGEAFF.

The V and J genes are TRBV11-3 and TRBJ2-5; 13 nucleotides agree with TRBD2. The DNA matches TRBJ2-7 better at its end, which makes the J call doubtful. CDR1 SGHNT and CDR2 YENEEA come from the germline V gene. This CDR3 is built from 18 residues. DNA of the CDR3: TGTGCCAGCAGCTTAGGGATCGGACTAGCGGGAGCCGTATACGAGCAGTACTTC. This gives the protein CASSLGIGLAGAVYEQYF.

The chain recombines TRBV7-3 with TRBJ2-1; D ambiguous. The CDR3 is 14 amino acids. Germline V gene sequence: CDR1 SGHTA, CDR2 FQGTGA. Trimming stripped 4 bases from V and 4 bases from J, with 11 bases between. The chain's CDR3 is CASSSTPGYNEQFF. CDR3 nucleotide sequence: TGTGCCAGCAGCTCGACCCCCGGGTACAATGAGCAGTTCTTC.

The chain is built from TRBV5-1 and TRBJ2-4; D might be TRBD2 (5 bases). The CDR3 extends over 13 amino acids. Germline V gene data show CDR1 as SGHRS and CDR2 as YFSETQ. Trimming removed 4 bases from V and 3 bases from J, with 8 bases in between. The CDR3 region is CASSIRDKNIQYF. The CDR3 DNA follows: TGCGCCAGCAGCATCCGGGACAAAAACATTCAGTACTTC.

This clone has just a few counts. The DNA for the CDR3 is TGTGCCAGCAGCTTACAGCGGGGCTCCTACGAGCAGTACTTC. Its translation is CASSLQRGSYEQYF. The V call is TRBV11-2, the J call TRBJ2-7, with TRBD2 matching over 7 bases. The CDR3 totals 14 residues. The germline V gene has CDR1 SGHAT and CDR2 FQNNGV. With 2 bases clipped from V and 0 bases from J, the junction kept 1 base outside the gene matches. Based on the CDR3 plus reference TRBV11-2 and TRBJ2-7, the full variable domain is EAGVAQSPRYKIIEKRQSVAFWCNPISGHATLYWYQQILGQGPKLLIQFQNNGVVDDSQLPKDRFSAERLKGVDSTLKIQPAKLEDSAVYLCASSLQRGSYEQYFGPGTRLTVT.

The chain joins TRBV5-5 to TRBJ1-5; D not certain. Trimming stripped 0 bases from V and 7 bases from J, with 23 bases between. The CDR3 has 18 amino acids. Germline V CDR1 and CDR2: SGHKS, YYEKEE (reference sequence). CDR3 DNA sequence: TGTGCCAGCAGCTTGGCGTCCCCGGAGCTCTCGCGGGAGCAGCCCCAGCATTTT. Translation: CASSLASPELSREQPQHF.

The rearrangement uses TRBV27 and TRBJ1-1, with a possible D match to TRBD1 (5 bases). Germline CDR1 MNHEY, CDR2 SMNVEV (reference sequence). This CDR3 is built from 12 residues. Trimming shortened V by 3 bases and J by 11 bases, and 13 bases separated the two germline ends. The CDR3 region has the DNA TGTGCCAGCAGTTTTGCGGGGCAGGTGGCTTTCTTT. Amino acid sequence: CASSFAGQVAFF.

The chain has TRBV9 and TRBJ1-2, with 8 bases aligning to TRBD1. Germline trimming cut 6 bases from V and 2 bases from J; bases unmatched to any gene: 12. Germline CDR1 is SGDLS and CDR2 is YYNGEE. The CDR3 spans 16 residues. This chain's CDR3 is CASTLGAGQVNYGYTF. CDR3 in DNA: TGTGCCAGCACCCTAGGGGCGGGACAGGTAAACTATGGCTACACCTTC.

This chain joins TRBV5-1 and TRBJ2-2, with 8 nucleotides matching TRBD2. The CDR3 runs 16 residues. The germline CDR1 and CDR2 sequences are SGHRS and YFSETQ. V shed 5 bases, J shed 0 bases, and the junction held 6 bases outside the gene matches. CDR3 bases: TGCGCCAGCAGTCTCGGGAGGGCCCCGAACACCGGGGAGCTGTTTTTT. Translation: CASSLGRAPNTGELFF. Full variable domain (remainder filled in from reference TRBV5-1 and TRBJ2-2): KAGVTQTPRYLIKTRGQQVTLSCSPISGHRSVSWYQQTPGQGLQFLFEYFSETQRNKGNFPGRFSGRQFSNSRSEMNVSTLELGDSALYLCASSLGRAPNTGELFFGEGSRLTVL.

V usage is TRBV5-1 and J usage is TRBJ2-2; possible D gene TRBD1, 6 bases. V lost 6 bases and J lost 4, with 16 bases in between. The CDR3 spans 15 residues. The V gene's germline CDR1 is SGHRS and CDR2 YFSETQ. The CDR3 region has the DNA TGCGCCAGCAAAGACCGGGACATCCCCACCGGGGAGCTGTTTTTT. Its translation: CASKDRDIPTGELFF.